Given below is one T cell receptor (beta chain) in context. The antigen remains unidentified. These data belong to a study of blood T cells in healthy people across ages. Broader study findings: Across samples, TCR beta diversity tracked strongly with naive T cell percentage.

The CDR3 loop spans 13 amino acids. The junction had 3 bases not matched to a gene; V was cut back by 3 bases and J by 7 bases. A sample-barcoded 5' primer and a J-beta primer mix were used in a second PCR of roughly 6 to 11 cycles. TCRdb ran MiXCR on the 5' RACE reads and lists one entry per CDR3 protein. The sample records over a million distinct CDR3 sequences, more than 40% being singletons. Source material: blood. The sequence came from a woman aged 55-69 years in good health. The chain carries TRBV12-3 or TRBV12-4 and TRBJ2-1; TRBD1 agrees at 7 bases. The CDR3 bases are TGTGCCAGCAGTTTGGGACAGTTTAATGAGCAGTTCTTC. Protein: CASSLGQFNEQFF.